The rows below give T cell receptor beta chains drawn from one sample of a study of cytomegalovirus exposure and HLA in healthy donors. The method was immunoSEQ multiplex PCR; TCRdb's version includes in-frame clones alone and lacks a portion of them. The table lists 50,000 to 70,000 clones, around 80% of them singletons. Material: PBMCs. These receptors came from a girl aged 5-17 years in good health and CMV-seropositive. Each CDR3 is given with its conserved first and last residue. D genes are given only for firm matches. Rows may omit the clone size; those that give it use once, few, many or a size class.

clone size	V gene	CDR3 length	D gene	J gene	CDR3 DNA	CDR3 protein
.	TRBV11-3	13	.	TRBJ2-1	TGTGCCAGCAGCTTAAGTGGGGCCAATGAGCAGTTCTTC	CASSLSGANEQFF
.	TRBV30	15	.	TRBJ1-2	TGTGCCTGGGCCGGGACTTATCCGGTGGGGTATGGCTACACCTTC	CAWAGTYPVGYGYTF
.	TRBV5-1	13	TRBD1	TRBJ1-1	TGCGCCAGCAGCTTGGGATTACAGGGGCAAGCTTTCTTT	CASSLGLQGQAFF
.	TRBV28	13	.	TRBJ1-1	TGTGCCAGCAGTCAAAGGGGGGGAATTGAAGCTTTCTTT	CASSQRGGIEAFF
.	TRBV30	14	TRBD1	TRBJ1-6	TGTGCCTGGGATCCGGGACAGGGTCATTCACCCCTCCACTTT	CAWDPGQGHSPLHF
.	TRBV4-1	15	.	TRBJ1-1	TGCGCCAGCAGCCAGGTGGGGGCAAGAAACACTGAAGCTTTCTTT	CASSQVGARNTEAFF
.	TRBV6-5	15	TRBD1	TRBJ2-7	TGTGCCAGCAGGCGACCGGGACAGGGGGTCTCCGAGCAGTACTTC	CASRRPGQGVSEQYF
.	TRBV29-1	20	TRBD1	TRBJ1-1	TGCAGCGTTGAAGATCTCGACGGGACAGCTCCATCTCCGGTCTTCACTGAAGCTTTCTTT	CSVEDLDGTAPSPVFTEAFF
.	TRBV6-4	12	.	TRBJ2-2	TGTGCCAGCAGTCCTAACACCGGGGAGCTGTTTTTT	CASSPNTGELFF
.	TRBV4-1	14	.	TRBJ2-7	TGCGCCAGCAGCCAGGTAACAGGGTCCTACGAGCAGTACTTC	CASSQVTGSYEQYF
.	TRBV5-1	15	.	TRBJ2-5	TGCGCCAGCAGCTCCTCAGACATGGCTCAAGAGACCCAGTACTTC	CASSSSDMAQETQYF
few	TRBV6-5	13	.	TRBJ2-7	TGTGCCAGCAGTTACTCGATCCGCGACGAGCAGTACTTC	CASSYSIRDEQYF
.	TRBV7-2	13	.	TRBJ2-3	TGTGCCAGCAGCAGGTCAGTGGAGGATACGCAGTATTTT	CASSRSVEDTQYF
.	TRBV6-1	15	TRBD2	TRBJ2-5	TGTGCCAGCAGTGTACTAGCGGGGAACCAAGAGACCCAGTACTTC	CASSVLAGNQETQYF
.	TRBV21-1	15	.	TRBJ2-7	TGTGCCAGCAGCAAAGGGGCGGGAGAGTCGATTGAGCAGTACTTC	CASSKGAGESIEQYF
.	TRBV27	13	.	TRBJ2-7	TGTGCCAGCAGTTTCTCCTCCTACCACGAGCAGTACTTC	CASSFSSYHEQYF
.	TRBV7-2	15	TRBD1	TRBJ2-1	TGTGCCAGCAGCTTAGCAGGGACAGGGGGCAGGGAGCAGTTCTTC	CASSLAGTGGREQFF
.	TRBV11-3	15	.	TRBJ2-2	TGTGCCAGCAGCTTAGGGGGCCTTGCACCCGGGGAGCTGTTTTTT	CASSLGGLAPGELFF
.	TRBV11-3	15	TRBD1	TRBJ2-5	TGTGCCAGCAGTCCCGGACAGGTCATGCAAGAGACCCAGTACTTC	CASSPGQVMQETQYF
.	TRBV7-2	13	.	TRBJ2-1	TGTGCCAGCAGCTTTAAGCGGGACAATGAGCAGTTCTTC	CASSFKRDNEQFF
few	TRBV6-1	15	TRBD2	TRBJ2-1	TGTGCCAGCAGTGGCCCTAGCGGGAGTAAAAATGAGCAGTTCTTC	CASSGPSGSKNEQFF
.	TRBV4-2	14	.	TRBJ1-6	TGTGCCAGCAGCCAAGGTTTTACTGGTTCACCCCTCCACTTT	CASSQGFTGSPLHF
.	TRBV30	14	.	TRBJ1-2	TGTGCCTGGGGCCGTTCCTCCCTAGTAGATGGCTACACCTTC	CAWGRSSLVDGYTF
.	TRBV25-1	15	.	TRBJ2-6	TGTGCCAGCAGTGAATTGCACAGTCAGGCCAACGTCCTGACTTTC	CASSELHSQANVLTF
.	TRBV7-2	17	TRBD2	TRBJ2-3	TGTGCCAGCAGCCACCTCAGCGGGGGGCCTGGCACAGATACGCAGTATTTT	CASSHLSGGPGTDTQYF
.	TRBV19	13	TRBD2	TRBJ2-5	TGTGCTTCAGCGGGGGCATACCAAGAGACCCAGTACTTC	CASAGAYQETQYF
.	TRBV7-2	15	TRBD1	TRBJ2-1	TGTGCCAGCAGCTTAGCGGGGACAGGGGGCAATGAGCAGTTCTTC	CASSLAGTGGNEQFF
few	TRBV7-8	14	.	TRBJ2-6	TGTGCCAGCAGCCTCCGGGCTGGGGCCAACGTCCTGACTTTC	CASSLRAGANVLTF
.	TRBV4-2	15	TRBD1	TRBJ1-2	TGTGCCAGCAGCCAAGAGGTTCAGGGGGCGCTTGGCTACACCTTC	CASSQEVQGALGYTF
.	TRBV7-2	13	.	TRBJ1-5	TGTGCCAGCAGCTTACAGGGCCGCCAGCCCCAGCATTTT	CASSLQGRQPQHF
few	TRBV4-2	15	.	TRBJ1-4	TGTGCCAGCAGCCCATTGACAGCAACTAATGAAAAACTGTTTTTT	CASSPLTATNEKLFF
.	TRBV9	15	.	TRBJ1-5	TGTGCCAGCAGCGTAGACAGCGGTCTTAGTTGGCCCCAGCATTTT	CASSVDSGLSWPQHF
.	TRBV18	12	.	TRBJ1-5	TGTGCCAGCTCACTCCCAAATCAGCCCCAGCATTTT	CASSLPNQPQHF
few	TRBV4-1	16	TRBD2	TRBJ2-3	TGCGCCAGCAAGCGGGGCGGACTAGCGCCTGCAGATACGCAGTATTTT	CASKRGGLAPADTQYF
.	TRBV5-1	15	TRBD2	TRBJ2-1	TGCGCCAGCAGCTCGGGGACTAGTCTTTGGGACGAGCAGTTCTTC	CASSSGTSLWDEQFF
.	TRBV6-1	12	.	TRBJ1-1	TGTGCCAGCAGTCCTCTAAACACTGAAGCTTTCTTT	CASSPLNTEAFF
.	TRBV5-1	15	TRBD1	TRBJ2-5	TGCGCCAGCAGCGAGCCGGACAGGGGCCAAGAGACCCAGTACTTC	CASSEPDRGQETQYF
.	TRBV6-5	13	.	TRBJ1-3	TGTGCCAGCAGGCTACCTTCTGGAAACACCATATATTTT	CASRLPSGNTIYF
.	TRBV28	14	.	TRBJ1-2	TGTGCCAGCAGTTTATACGGAGGGAGCTTGGGCTACACCTTC	CASSLYGGSLGYTF
.	TRBV2	14	TRBD1	TRBJ1-1	TGTGCCAGCAGTGAAGATAGGACAGGGGGCGACGCTTTCTTT	CASSEDRTGGDAFF
.	TRBV9	14	TRBD2	TRBJ2-3	TGTGCCAGCAGCGGACTAGCAGGTGGCGGTACGCAGTATTTT	CASSGLAGGGTQYF
.	TRBV6-5	15	.	TRBJ2-5	TGTGCCAGCAGTTACTCGATGGAGGGTGGCGAGACCCAGTACTTC	CASSYSMEGGETQYF
.	TRBV18	14	.	TRBJ2-6	TGTGCCAGCTCCCCCCTCCCTGGGGCCAACGTCCTGACTTTC	CASSPLPGANVLTF
.	TRBV7-2	16	TRBD1	TRBJ2-3	TGTGCCAGCAGCTTAGCATCGACAGGGGGCGCAGATACGCAGTATTTT	CASSLASTGGADTQYF
.	TRBV7-2	11	.	TRBJ2-7	TGTGCCAGCAGCCTAGGTACTGGGCAGTACTTC	CASSLGTGQYF
.	TRBV19	14	TRBD1	TRBJ1-1	TGTGCCAGTAGTCAACCGGGACAGGGGATTGAAGCTTTCTTT	CASSQPGQGIEAFF
.	TRBV9	17	.	TRBJ2-3	TGTGCCAGCAGCACAGGTGGGCGGGGGCCTAACGAAGATACGCAGTATTTT	CASSTGGRGPNEDTQYF
few	TRBV6-1	15	.	TRBJ2-6	TGTGCCAGCAGCAGGGAAATATCTGGGGCCAACGTCCTGACTTTC	CASSREISGANVLTF
.	TRBV7-9	13	.	TRBJ1-2	TGTGCCAGCAGGTACGACAGCGACTATGGCTACACCTTC	CASRYDSDYGYTF
once	TRBV28	15	TRBD1	TRBJ1-2	TGTGCCAGCAGTTTCCCCACCGGGACAGGGGTCGGCTACACCTTC	CASSFPTGTGVGYTF
.	TRBV5-1	15	.	TRBJ2-5	TGCGCCAGCAGCTTGGGGGACATCACGCAAGAGACCCAGTACTTC	CASSLGDITQETQYF